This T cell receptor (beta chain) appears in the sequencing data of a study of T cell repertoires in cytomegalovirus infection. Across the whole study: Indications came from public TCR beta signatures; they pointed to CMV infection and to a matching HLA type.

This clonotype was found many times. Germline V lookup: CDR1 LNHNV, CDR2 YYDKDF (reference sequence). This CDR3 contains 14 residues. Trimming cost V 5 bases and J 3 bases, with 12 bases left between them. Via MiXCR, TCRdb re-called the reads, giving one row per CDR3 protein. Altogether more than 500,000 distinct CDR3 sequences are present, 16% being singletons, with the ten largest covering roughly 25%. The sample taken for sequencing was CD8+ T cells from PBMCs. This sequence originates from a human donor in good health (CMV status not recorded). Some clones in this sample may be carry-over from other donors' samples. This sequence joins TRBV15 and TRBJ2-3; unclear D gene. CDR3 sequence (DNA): TGTGCCACCAGCCTCCTTCCTAGGACAGATACGCAGTATTTT. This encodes CATSLLPRTDTQYF.